Below are 27 T cell receptor beta chains sequenced from a single sample in a study of blood T cell repertoires in COVID-19. Sequencing used immunoSEQ multiplex PCR; TCRdb keeps in-frame clones, though not all of them. The sample includes approximately 100,000 clones, 60% to 80% seen only once; the top ten take approximately 0.9%. Sequencing was performed on peripheral blood. These TCRs come from a human donor with acute or convalescent COVID-19. The donor label of this sample is uncertain.

The chain employs TRBV2 and TRBJ1-5; 10 bases map to TRBD1. After removal of 1 base from V and 11 bases from J, the junction contained 5 bases not matched to a gene. The CDR3 covers 14 residues. Germline loops: CDR1 SNHLY, CDR2 FYNNEI. The CDR3 nucleotides are TGTGCCAGCAGTGAAGGGACAGGGGGGACGGCCCAGCATTTT. Its translation is CASSEGTGGTAQHF.

The chain is built from TRBV12-3 or TRBV12-4 and TRBJ1-1; the D is unclear. This CDR3 is 12 amino acids long. V shed 3 bases and J shed 1 base, with 3 bases lying between them. The CDR3 loop reads CASSFRNTEAFF. CDR3 DNA sequence: TGTGCCAGCAGTTTTAGGAACACTGAAGCTTTCTTT.

The chain uses TRBV18 and TRBJ1-5; perhaps TRBD1 as D (5 bases). Germline CDR1 and CDR2: KGHSH and LQKENI. V shed 1 base and J shed 4 bases, with 11 bases lying between them. CDR3 length: 15 residues. DNA for the CDR3: TGTGCCAGCTCACCACGGCAGGGCAGGAATCAGCCCCAGCATTTT. Its protein product is CASSPRQGRNQPQHF. Filled out from reference TRBV18 and TRBJ1-5, the complete variable domain reads NAGVMQNPRHLVRRRGQEARLRCSPMKGHSHVYWYRQLPEEGLKFMVYLQKENIIDESGMPKERFSAEFPKEGPSILRIQQVVRGDSAAYFCASSPRQGRNQPQHFGDGTRLSIL.

This rearrangement joins TRBV6-5 to TRBJ1-6; 9 bases match TRBD1. Germline assignment: CDR1 MNHEY and CDR2 SVGAGI. V lost 1 base and J lost 10; bases outside the gene matches: 8. The CDR3 is 16 amino acids. CDR3: CASSYYGQGIQSPLHF. CDR3 in DNA: TGTGCCAGCAGTTACTACGGACAGGGGATTCAGTCACCCCTCCACTTT.

The chain has TRBV7-3 and TRBJ2-2, with 7 bases matching TRBD2. V trimming: 4 bases; J trimming: 6 bases; junction bases outside the gene matches: 2. Germline V gene data show CDR1 as SGHTA and CDR2 as FQGTGA. The CDR3 contains 13 residues. The chain's CDR3 is CASSYTSAGELFF. The CDR3 DNA follows: TGTGCCAGCAGCTACACTAGCGCCGGGGAGCTGTTTTTT.

This chain joins TRBV4-1 and TRBJ1-3; D gene uncertain. The ends were cut back, 0 bases at V and 4 bases at J, with 10 bases in the middle. Germline V gene data show CDR1 as MGHRA and CDR2 as YSYEKL. CDR3 length: 15 amino acids. The CDR3 DNA follows: TGCGCCAGCAGCCAAGATATAGAGGGCGGAAACACCATATATTTT. This gives the protein CASSQDIEGGNTIYF.

The J gene is TRBJ2-5, the V gene TRBV20-1; the D is unclear. Trimming stripped 3 bases from V and 2 bases from J, with 7 bases between. Germline CDR1 reads DFQATT; CDR2 reads SNEGSKA (reference sequence). The CDR3 totals 12 residues. CDR3 sequence reads: CSASPLQETQYF. The CDR3 DNA follows: TGCAGTGCTAGTCCCCTTCAAGAGACCCAGTACTTC.

The rearrangement links TRBV9 to TRBJ1-1; D unresolved. Trimming pared 0 bases from V and 0 bases from J, leaving 9 bases between. CDR3 length: 15 residues. Germline V gives CDR1 SGDLS, CDR2 YYNGEE. DNA of the CDR3: TGTGCCAGCAGCGTAGAGGCGGTAATGAACACTGAAGCTTTCTTT. Protein: CASSVEAVMNTEAFF.

This clone was observed many times. The chain combines TRBV6-5 with TRBJ1-3, with D possibly matching TRBD1 (6 bases). CDR3 length: 16 residues. V was cut by 0 bases and J by 4 bases, with 13 bases left in between. Germline assignment: CDR1 MNHEY and CDR2 SVGAGI. The DNA for the CDR3 is TGTGCCAGCAGTTACTCAACCAGGGGCGGGGGAAACACCATATATTTT. Residues: CASSYSTRGGGNTIYF.

In this sample, this clone turned up a few times. DNA for the CDR3: TGTGCCAGTAGTGCAGGACAGGGGTCCTACAATGAGCAGTTCTTC. This translates into CASSAGQGSYNEQFF. The chain employs TRBV19 and TRBJ2-1, with TRBD1 identical over 9 bases. Losses at the gene ends were 5 bases for V and 1 base for J; bases not matched to a gene: 3. The germline V gene has CDR1 LNHDA and CDR2 SQIVND (reference sequence). The CDR3 sequence is 15 residues long.

The V and J genes are TRBV2 and TRBJ1-2; D ambiguous. Germline assignment: CDR1 SNHLY and CDR2 FYNNEI. V lost 8 bases and J 5 bases, leaving 12 bases between the germline ends. This CDR3 region has 12 residues. CDR3 loop: CASRSGGYGYTF. The CDR3 bases are TGTGCCAGCCGGTCGGGAGGGTATGGCTACACCTTC. Full variable domain (missing parts from reference TRBV2 and TRBJ1-2): EPEVTQTPSHQVTQMGQEVILRCVPISNHLYFYWYRQILGQKVEFLVSFYNNEISEKSEIFDDQFSVERPDGSNFTLKIRSTKLEDSAMYFCASRSGGYGYTFGSGTRLTVV.

CDR3 in amino acids: CASSPRTSGSWTYNEQFF. The CDR3, as DNA: TGTGCCAGCAGCCCTCGGACTAGCGGGAGTTGGACGTACAATGAGCAGTTCTTC. The J gene is TRBJ2-1, the V gene TRBV5-4; 13 bases agree with TRBD2. From germline, CDR1 is SGHNT and CDR2 YYREEE (reference sequence). V lost 4 bases to trimming and J lost 4 bases; unmatched junction nucleotides: 11. The CDR3 is 18 residues long. Filled out from reference TRBV5-4 and TRBJ2-1, the complete variable domain reads ETGVTQSPTHLIKTRGQQVTLRCSSQSGHNTVSWYQQALGQGPQFIFQYYREEENGRGNFPPRFSGLQFPNYSSELNVNALELDDSALYLCASSPRTSGSWTYNEQFFGPGTRLTVL.

The chain has TRBV7-2 and TRBJ2-7, with 9 bases matching TRBD2. Germline V gives CDR1 SGHTA, CDR2 FQGNSA. Trimming took 2 bases from V and 2 from J; bases not matched to a gene: 7. The CDR3 has 16 residues. CDR3 DNA sequence: TGTGCCAGCAGCTTATCAATTCTAGCGGGGACCTACGAGCAGTACTTC. Protein sequence: CASSLSILAGTYEQYF.

About this clone itself: This sample includes further DNA sequences coding for the same CDR3. This chain connects TRBV5-1 to TRBJ2-1; 16 positions agree with TRBD2. Trimming removed 9 bases from V and 6 bases from J; junction bases left unmatched: 15. The CDR3 has 18 amino acids. Germline-derived CDR1 and CDR2 are SGHRS and YFSETQ. CDR3 nucleotide sequence: TGCGCCACTTCGGCGGGACTAGCGGGGGGGAACCGGGGCAATGAGCAGTTCTTC. Residues: CATSAGLAGGNRGNEQFF. Full variable domain (rest looked up from reference TRBV5-1 and TRBJ2-1): KAGVTQTPRYLIKTRGQQVTLSCSPISGHRSVSWYQQTPGQGLQFLFEYFSETQRNKGNFPGRFSGRQFSNSRSEMNVSTLELGDSALYLCATSAGLAGGNRGNEQFFGPGTRLTVL.

The V gene is TRBV6-5, the J gene TRBJ1-5, with a possible D match to TRBD1 (6 bases). The ends were cut back, 10 bases at V and 3 bases at J, with 16 bases in the middle. The CDR3 loop spans 14 amino acids. Looked up from germline, CDR1 is MNHEY and CDR2 is SVGAGI. This CDR3 reads CATERGGLNQPQHF. The CDR3 DNA follows: TGTGCCACCGAAAGGGGGGGGCTCAATCAGCCCCAGCATTTT.

The chain is built from TRBV7-9 and TRBJ2-3, with 7 positions matching TRBD1. The germline CDR1 and CDR2 sequences are SEHNR and FQNEAQ (reference sequence). The CDR3 runs to 15 residues. With V trimmed by 1 base and J by 3 bases, 4 bases remained unmatched. CDR3 coding DNA: TGTGCCAGCAGCTTAGGACAGGGACCGACAGATACGCAGTATTTT. Translated, it gives CASSLGQGPTDTQYF.

The sample holds a few counts of this clone. The gene calls are TRBV7-9 and TRBJ2-3, with 12 bases matching TRBD2. Germline lookup yields CDR1 SEHNR and CDR2 FQNEAQ (reference sequence). The J segment lost 0 bases and the V segment lost 5 bases, leaving 9 bases of the junction unmatched. There are 18 residues in the CDR3. The CDR3: CASSQETLAGGSTDTQYF. Here the CDR3 DNA reads TGTGCCAGCAGCCAAGAAACACTAGCGGGGGGCAGCACAGATACGCAGTATTTT.

This clone was picked up a small number of times. The V gene is TRBV7-8, the J gene TRBJ2-7, with D perhaps matching TRBD1 (6 bases). CDR3 length: 18 residues. V was cut by 2 bases and J by 4 bases, with 24 bases left in between. Germline-derived CDR1 and CDR2 are SGHVS and FQNEAQ. The CDR3 sequence is CASSLFYRGQTKIYEQYV. The CDR3 DNA sequence: TGTGCCAGCAGCTTATTTTATCGTGGACAGACAAAGATATACGAGCAGTACGTC.

Here the CDR3 DNA reads TGTGCCAGCAGCTTCGGGACAGCCCTTAATACTGAAGCTTTCTTT. This encodes CASSFGTALNTEAFF. The gene calls are TRBV7-2 and TRBJ1-1; 7 bases line up with TRBD1. Germline V lookup: CDR1 SGHTA, CDR2 FQGNSA. CDR3 size: 15 residues. V lost 3 bases, J lost 5 bases, and 9 bases stayed unmatched.

This clone was seen a single time. V is TRBV5-6 and J is TRBJ1-1, with TRBD1 as a possible D gene (5 bases). Germline V gives CDR1 SGHDT, CDR2 YYEEEE. CDR3 length: 13 residues. The V gene lost 1 base and the J gene lost 5 bases, with 9 bases spanning the gap. CDR3 DNA sequence: TGTGCCAGCAGCTTGACAGGAGCGACTGAAGCTTTCTTT. Amino acid sequence: CASSLTGATEAFF.

CDR3 loop: CASSRTGGTDTQYF. Here the CDR3 DNA reads TGTGCCAGCTCGAGGACAGGGGGGACAGATACGCAGTATTTT. The chain has TRBV18 and TRBJ2-3; the match to TRBD1 covers 10 bases. Germline V gene data show CDR1 as KGHSH and CDR2 as LQKENI. The CDR3 runs 14 residues. The J segment lost 3 bases and the V segment lost 6 bases, leaving 3 bases of the junction unmatched.

This clone was picked up a small number of times. This chain links TRBV7-2 with TRBJ2-3; 7 nucleotides agree with TRBD2. The V segment lost 1 base and the J segment 6 bases; nucleotides outside the gene matches: 16. The CDR3 is 18 amino acids. CDR1 is SGHTA, CDR2 FQGNSA, per germline. The CDR3 spells CASSLDVGGRMLKDTQYF. CDR3 coding DNA: TGTGCCAGCAGCTTAGACGTGGGGGGGAGGATGTTGAAGGATACGCAGTATTTT.

The rearrangement joins TRBV12-3 or TRBV12-4 to TRBJ1-1, with a tentative D call TRBD1 (6 bases). V was shortened by 3 bases and J by 7 bases, with 9 bases between the two germline ends. This CDR3 is 12 amino acids long. The CDR3 DNA follows: TGTGCCAGCAGTTTTGGACAGATTGAAGCTTTCTTT. Amino acid sequence: CASSFGQIEAFF.

The chain is built from TRBV3-1 (or the pseudogene TRBV3-2) and TRBJ1-5, with D unclear. The V and J ends lost 1 base and 7 bases respectively, with 14 bases between them. Germline CDR1 and CDR2: LGHDT and YNNKEL (reference sequence). This CDR3 comprises 15 residues. The DNA for the CDR3 is TGTGCCAGCAGCCAAGTACCCCCCCCCGAGCAGCCCCAGCATTTT. Amino acid sequence: CASSQVPPPEQPQHF.

In its sample, this clone was seen once. The chain carries TRBV2 and TRBJ1-4; TRBD1 aligns across 9 bases. V shed 10 bases and J 8 bases; nucleotides not matched to a gene: 5. The CDR3 loop spans 12 amino acids. Germline V lookup: CDR1 SNHLY, CDR2 FYNNEI. CDR3 residues: CATGQGSEKLFF. CDR3 sequence (DNA): TGTGCCACGGGACAGGGCAGCGAAAAACTGTTTTTT.

The chain joins TRBV11-2 to TRBJ2-3; 12 bases are shared with TRBD1. The CDR3 sequence is 19 residues long. Germline V gives CDR1 SGHAT, CDR2 FQNNGV. With V trimmed by 4 bases and J by 2 bases, 13 bases remained unmatched. The CDR3 here is CASSSPRPWDRGLTDTQYF. CDR3 sequence (DNA): TGTGCCAGCAGCTCCCCCCGGCCTTGGGACAGGGGGCTCACAGATACGCAGTATTTT.

This chain connects TRBV28 to TRBJ2-3; 8 nucleotides agree with TRBD1. V trimming: 2 bases; J trimming: 4 bases; junction bases outside the gene matches: 2. Germline CDR1 is MDHEN and CDR2 is SYDVKM. The CDR3 length is 14 residues. In DNA, the CDR3 is TGTGCCAGCAGTTTACTACAGGGGGCAGATACGCAGTATTTT. Protein sequence: CASSLLQGADTQYF.